The 29 T cell receptor beta chains below all came from one sample that was sequenced in a study of CXCR3-negative and CXCR3-positive naive CD8 T cells. UMI-labeled 5' RACE yielded the TRB cDNA libraries. TCRdb reworked the 5' RACE reads into one entry per CDR3 protein, no DNA. The ten top clones account for less than 25%, within a sample of around 57,000 distinct CDR3 sequences. The source material was memory CD8+ T cells from blood. The receptors shown here come from a human donor in good health. Some clones in this sample may be carry-over from other donors' samples.

The chain joins TRBV28 to TRBJ2-7; TCRdb designates TRBD1, a call that cannot be tested without DNA. The CDR3 sequence is 16 residues long. Germline V gene lookup returns CDR1 MDHEN and CDR2 SYDVKM. The CDR3 loop is CASSFPAGQGPLEQYF.

The rearrangement links TRBV5-4 to TRBJ2-1; the D call from TCRdb, TRBD1, cannot be confirmed without DNA. Germline-derived CDR1 and CDR2 are SGHNT and YYREEE (reference sequence). This CDR3 region has 13 residues. The CDR3: CASTGTWSDEQFF. Based on the CDR3 plus reference TRBV5-4 and TRBJ2-1, the full variable domain is ETGVTQSPTHLIKTRGQQVTLRCSSQSGHNTVSWYQQALGQGPQFIFQYYREEENGRGNFPPRFSGLQFPNYSSELNVNALELDDSALYLCASTGTWSDEQFFGPGTRLTVL.

This chain uses TRBV9 with TRBJ1-1; TCRdb gives TRBD1 as the D gene, but with no DNA this cannot be confirmed. Germline-derived CDR1 and CDR2 are SGDLS and YYNGEE. This CDR3 comprises 15 residues. This chain's CDR3 is CASSAPGTGGTEAFF.

The gene calls are TRBV3-1 and TRBJ2-5; the D call of TRBD2 rests on TCRdb alone, since no DNA is present to check it. Per the germline V gene, CDR1 is LGHDT and CDR2 is YNNKEL (reference sequence). The CDR3 loop spans 15 amino acids. CDR3 region: CASSHYRTKAETQYF.

The chain joins TRBV29-1 to TRBJ2-4; absent DNA, TCRdb's TRBD1 call cannot be checked. The CDR3 is 12 amino acids. The V gene's germline CDR1 is SQVTM and CDR2 ANQGSEA. The CDR3 is CSARTAKNIQYF. Variable domain in full (rest from reference TRBV29-1 and TRBJ2-4): SAVISQKPSRDICQRGTSLTIQCQVDSQVTMMFWYRQQPGQSLTLIATANQGSEATYESGFVIDKFPISRPNLTFSTLTVSNMSPEDSSIYLCSARTAKNIQYFGAGTRLSVL.

The V and J genes are TRBV29-1 and TRBJ2-5; checking the TCRdb D call of TRBD1 is not possible without DNA. CDR1 and CDR2 from the germline V gene are SQVTM and ANQGSEA. This CDR3 has 11 amino acids. The CDR3 loop is CSVPLGGPQYF.

This rearrangement joins TRBV29-1 to TRBJ2-2; the TRBD2 assignment by TCRdb is unverifiable without DNA. The germline gives CDR1 SQVTM, CDR2 ANQGSEA. CDR3 length: 11 amino acids. CDR3 protein: CSVGGAGELFF.

The chain recombines TRBV12-3 or TRBV12-4 with TRBJ2-5; TCRdb proposes TRBD1, but this gene call is untestable without DNA. The CDR3 consists of 12 residues. This CDR3 reads CASSLQGETQYF.

The chain links TRBV21-1 to TRBJ2-1; there is no DNA to check the TCRdb D call of TRBD2. TRBV21-1 is listed as a pseudogene. CDR3 size: 19 residues. The CDR3 protein is CASSGSGLAGDRTYNEQFF.

V usage is TRBV4-1 and J usage is TRBJ2-1. Germline V gives CDR1 MGHRA, CDR2 YSYEKL. The length of the CDR3 is 14 residues. The chain's CDR3 is CASSQDVIYNEQFF.

The rearrangement joins TRBV18 to TRBJ1-2. CDR3 length equals 14 residues. CDR1 KGHSH and CDR2 LQKENI come from the germline V gene. Here the CDR3 reads CASSPPGLNYGYTF.

The chain combines TRBV29-1 with TRBJ2-3. CDR1 is SQVTM, CDR2 ANQGSEA, per germline. The CDR3 sequence is 15 residues long. The CDR3 loop is CSVEDGRTFTDTQYF.

The rearrangement joins TRBV25-1 to TRBJ1-1; the TRBD1 assignment by TCRdb is unverifiable without DNA. The CDR3 totals 15 residues. Germline assignment: CDR1 MGHDK and CDR2 SYGVNS. The CDR3 sequence is CASSHPGQGVSGAFF.

The chain uses TRBV29-1 and TRBJ2-5; the D call from TCRdb, TRBD1, cannot be confirmed without DNA. Germline V gene lookup returns CDR1 SQVTM and CDR2 ANQGSEA. CDR3 length equals 14 residues. The chain's CDR3 is CSVAGDRLEETQYF.

The chain recombines TRBV5-1 with TRBJ2-7. The CDR3 has 14 amino acids. Germline V lookup: CDR1 SGHRS, CDR2 YFSETQ. CDR3 sequence: CASSLYSAPYEQYF.

V is TRBV4-2 and J is TRBJ2-7; the D gene TCRdb calls, TRBD2, cannot be checked with no DNA. CDR3 length: 15 amino acids. In germline, CDR1 is LGHNA, CDR2 YNFKEQ. The CDR3 protein is CASSQDLAGSLEQYF.

The chain has TRBV4-3 and TRBJ2-7. The CDR3 is 16 residues long. The germline CDR1 and CDR2 sequences are LGHNA and YSLEER. CDR3 amino acids: CASSQDGDRSSYEQYF.

V gene TRBV12-3 or TRBV12-4 combines with J gene TRBJ1-5. This CDR3 comprises 14 residues. The CDR3 is CASSFSRAEQPQHF.

The chain combines TRBV3-1 with TRBJ2-3; TCRdb picks TRBD2, but there is no DNA to check that call. In germline, CDR1 is LGHDT, CDR2 YNNKEL (reference sequence). The CDR3 length is 19 residues. CDR3 amino acids: CASSQDQAGVIPRTDTQYF.

The chain recombines TRBV18 with TRBJ2-2. The germline CDR1 and CDR2 sequences are KGHSH and LQKENI. This CDR3 spans 20 amino acids. The chain's CDR3 is CASSTNRDDWSITNTGELFF.

The chain is built from TRBV6-2 or TRBV6-3 and TRBJ1-1; without DNA, the TCRdb call of TRBD1 cannot be checked. The germline CDR1 and CDR2 sequences are MNHEY and SVGEGT. This CDR3 is built from 13 residues. CDR3 region: CASSYPGGTEAFF.

J is TRBJ2-1 and V is TRBV7-3. The CDR3 runs 13 residues. Germline CDR1 reads SGHTA; CDR2 reads FQGTGA. CDR3 sequence reads: CASSLVGYGEQFF.

This chain uses TRBV6-1 with TRBJ1-1. This CDR3 is 15 amino acids long. The germline V gene encodes CDR1 MNHNS and CDR2 SASEGT. The CDR3 here is CASSELEGFNTEAFF.

The chain carries TRBV6-6 and TRBJ2-1. Looked up from germline, CDR1 is MNHNY and CDR2 is SVGAGI (reference sequence). The CDR3 covers 14 residues. The CDR3 is CASSYVFGDNEQFF.

The V and J genes are TRBV7-6 and TRBJ2-3; TCRdb picks TRBD1, but there is no DNA to check that call. Per germline, CDR1 SGHVS and CDR2 FNYEAQ. The CDR3 runs 13 residues. This CDR3 reads CASSLTGSDTQYF.

V gene TRBV7-6 combines with J gene TRBJ2-1; the TCRdb D gene call, TRBD2, has no DNA to confirm it. CDR1 and CDR2 (germline): SGHVS, FNYEAQ. The CDR3 has 15 amino acids. The CDR3 here is CASSSLAGGTNEQFF.

The J gene is TRBJ2-7, the V gene TRBV2; TCRdb returns TRBD2, unconfirmable since there is no DNA. From germline, CDR1 is SNHLY and CDR2 FYNNEI. The CDR3 extends over 12 amino acids. The CDR3 spells CASSGTSGGRGF.

The rearrangement uses TRBV7-9 and TRBJ2-1. CDR1 is SEHNR and CDR2 is FQNEAQ in the germline V gene (reference sequence). The CDR3 totals 14 residues. The CDR3 sequence is CASSFKLPYNEQFF.

The chain couples TRBV3-1 to TRBJ1-2. Germline V CDR1 and CDR2: LGHDT, YNNKEL (reference sequence). The CDR3 contains 14 residues. The CDR3 loop reads CASSQTGDPYGYTF.